This TCR beta chain was identified during a study of PD-1 blockade in classical Hodgkin lymphoma. Time point described: cycle 4 day 1 (C4D1), after less than 7 weeks of nivolumab. Exposure to brentuximab vedotin varied, and each patient had relapsed following autologous stem cell transplantation. PBMCs were thawed, and CD8+ T cells were then isolated from them by magnetic negative selection. Patients reached a best response of complete response, partial response or progressive disease. With respect to this clone: The antigen remains undetermined.

Germline values: CDR1 MNHEY, CDR2 SMNVEV (reference sequence). The CDR3 has 15 amino acids. Trimming cost V 4 bases and J 5 bases, with 17 bases left between them. Notes on the study in general: According to reports, newly diagnosed patients had lower baseline TCR diversity than healthy donors, and relapsed/refractory patients had lower baseline TCR diversity still. The causes of the repertoire differences, possibly disease activity or prior therapy, remain undefined.

The data were produced by immunoSEQ multiplex PCR, yet TCRdb's version contains in-frame clones alone and is incomplete. The table shows roughly 20,000 clones, with about nine tenths occurring only once. The sequence was obtained from a human donor with classical Hodgkin lymphoma. The chain combines TRBV27 with TRBJ2-5; no clear D gene. The sequences come from CD8+ T cells from blood, collected before the fourth cycle of nivolumab. CDR3 in amino acids: CASSYDSRSLETQYF. In nucleotides, the CDR3 is TGTGCCAGCAGTTACGACTCTCGTTCTTTGGAGACCCAGTACTTC.